This is a list of T cell receptor beta chains from one sample in a study of blood T cell repertoires in COVID-19. The data were produced by immunoSEQ multiplex PCR, yet TCRdb's version contains in-frame clones alone and is incomplete. The profile shows some 190,000 clones, about 82% of them singletons. Sequenced material: PBMCs or T cells enriched from blood (not recorded which). The origin of the receptors is a man aged 35 to 55 with acute COVID-19. Each CDR3 is given with its conserved first and last residue. A D gene is named only where the DNA matches it firmly. The size of a clone is reported for some rows only, either as once, few or many, or as a class for expanded clones.

size	D	J	V	CDR3	DNA
-	TRBD1	TRBJ1-5	TRBV28	CASSLGDRSNQPQHF	TGTGCCAGCAGTTTGGGGGACAGGAGCAATCAGCCCCAGCATTTT
-	TRBD1	TRBJ2-7	TRBV30	CAWSGQGYEQYF	TGTGCCTGGAGCGGACAGGGCTACGAGCAGTACTTC
-	-	TRBJ1-3	TRBV6-2/TRBV6-3	CASSSTGGLFSGNTIYF	TGTGCCAGCAGTTCTACCGGGGGGCTGTTCTCTGGAAACACCATATATTTT
few	-	TRBJ1-1	TRBV4-1	CASSQVQAPIGTEAFF	TGCGCCAGCAGCCAAGTCCAGGCGCCTATTGGGACTGAAGCTTTCTTT
-	TRBD1	TRBJ1-2	TRBV24-1	CATSDSRRGHGYTF	TGTGCCACCAGTGACTCACGCAGGGGGCATGGCTACACCTTC
once	-	TRBJ2-1	TRBV19	CATDSSSYNEQFF	TGTGCCACTGACTCGAGCTCCTACAATGAGCAGTTCTTC
-	TRBD1	TRBJ2-6	TRBV7-8	CASSATGVLSGANVLTF	TGTGCCAGCAGCGCGACAGGGGTCCTCTCTGGGGCCAACGTCCTGACTTTC
once	TRBD1	TRBJ1-2	TRBV5-1	CASSYTGGVGYGYTF	TGCGCCAGCAGCTACACAGGGGGCGTTGGTTATGGCTACACCTTC
once	-	TRBJ1-6	TRBV9	CASSTTGLLFSPLHF	TGTGCCAGCAGCACTACGGGACTTTTGTTTTCACCCCTCCACTTT
-	TRBD2	TRBJ2-5	TRBV4-1	CASARLAGETQYF	TGCGCCAGCGCCCGACTAGCGGGGGAGACCCAGTACTTC
-	-	TRBJ1-1	TRBV5-4	CASSLTENDLEAFF	TGTGCCAGCAGCCTTACAGAGAACGACCTTGAAGCTTTCTTT
-	TRBD1	TRBJ1-5	TRBV7-2	CASSSQGALSNQPQHF	TGTGCCAGCAGCTCTCAGGGGGCTTTGAGCAATCAGCCCCAGCATTTT
-	-	TRBJ2-1	TRBV25-1	CASKEEPYNEQFF	TGTGCCAGTAAAGAGGAACCCTACAATGAGCAGTTCTTC
-	-	TRBJ2-2	TRBV3-1/TRBV3-2	CASSEGAAGELFF	TGTGCCAGCAGCGAAGGGGCCGCCGGGGAGCTGTTTTTT
-	TRBD1	TRBJ1-4	TRBV25-1	CASSPSTGTAKKLFF	TGTGCCAGCAGTCCTAGTACCGGGACAGCGAAAAAACTGTTTTTT
-	-	TRBJ2-7	TRBV12-3/TRBV12-4	CASSPKTGHEQYF	TGTGCCAGCAGTCCCAAGACAGGCCACGAGCAGTACTTC
-	TRBD2	TRBJ2-5	TRBV6-5	CASSQGLAGAKTQYF	TGTGCCAGCAGTCAGGGACTAGCGGGAGCAAAGACCCAGTACTTC
-	-	TRBJ1-3	TRBV12-3/TRBV12-4	CASSFSGNTIYF	TGTGCCAGCAGTTTCAGTGGAAACACCATATATTTT
once	TRBD2	TRBJ2-3	TRBV29-1	CSVSTSGTTDTQYF	TGCAGCGTCTCGACTAGCGGGACCACAGATACGCAGTATTTT
few	-	TRBJ1-5	TRBV28	CASSPAPSSGQPQHF	TGTGCCAGCAGCCCCGCTCCCTCTTCAGGGCAGCCCCAGCATTTT
few	-	TRBJ2-7	TRBV3-1/TRBV3-2	CASSQGQVHQYF	TGTGCCAGCAGCCAAGGGCAGGTCCATCAGTACTTC
-	-	TRBJ1-2	TRBV5-4	CASSLARRDTFNYGYTF	TGTGCCAGCAGCTTGGCCCGTCGGGACACCTTTAACTATGGCTACACCTTC
-	TRBD1	TRBJ1-1	TRBV18	CASSRGQGAITEAFF	TGTGCCAGCTCACGCGGACAGGGGGCTATCACTGAAGCTTTCTTT
-	TRBD2	TRBJ2-1	TRBV13	CASSLIPTSAYNEQFF	TGTGCCAGCAGCTTAATTCCGACTAGCGCGTACAATGAGCAGTTCTTC
-	-	TRBJ1-5	TRBV9	CASSEGEWQPQHF	TGTGCCAGCAGCGAAGGGGAATGGCAGCCCCAGCATTTT
-	TRBD2	TRBJ2-7	TRBV2	CASSEAGLAGISEQYF	TGTGCCAGCAGTGAAGCGGGACTAGCGGGAATCTCCGAGCAGTACTTC
-	-	TRBJ2-3	TRBV7-8	CASTLTSRSTDTQYF	TGTGCCAGCACTTTGACTAGTAGGAGCACAGATACGCAGTATTTT
once	-	TRBJ1-3	TRBV18	CASSTEETGQGNTIYF	TGTGCCAGCTCGACGGAAGAAACTGGACAGGGAAACACCATATATTTT
-	-	TRBJ2-7	TRBV9	CASSLDSTPYEQYF	TGTGCCAGCAGCTTGGACTCTACCCCCTACGAGCAGTACTTC
-	TRBD2	TRBJ2-5	TRBV5-1	CASSTGLAGNLETQYF	TGCGCCAGCAGCACGGGACTAGCGGGAAACTTGGAGACCCAGTACTTC
once	-	TRBJ1-4	TRBV25-1	CASISSGALSNEKLFF	TGTGCCAGCATATCTTCTGGGGCGCTCTCTAATGAAAAACTGTTTTTT
-	TRBD1	TRBJ1-2	TRBV5-6	CASSHRGIRVAGYTF	TGTGCCAGCAGTCACAGGGGGATTAGGGTAGCTGGCTACACCTTC
-	-	TRBJ1-1	TRBV6-4	CASSVNRESRAFF	TGTGCCAGCAGTGTCAACCGGGAGTCGCGAGCTTTCTTT
-	TRBD1	TRBJ2-2	TRBV4-1	CASSQRQGAVGELFF	TGCGCCAGCAGCCAACGACAGGGGGCCGTCGGGGAGCTGTTTTTT
-	-	TRBJ2-7	TRBV3-1/TRBV3-2	CASSHGASVYYEQYF	TGTGCCAGCAGCCACGGAGCTAGCGTTTATTACGAGCAGTACTTC
-	TRBD1	TRBJ1-2	TRBV6-6	CASSSHDRAGGYTF	TGTGCCAGCAGTTCCCACGACAGGGCTGGTGGCTACACCTTC
-	-	TRBJ1-5	TRBV7-9	CASSLAEGNQPQHF	TGTGCCAGCAGCTTAGCTGAGGGAAATCAGCCCCAGCATTTT